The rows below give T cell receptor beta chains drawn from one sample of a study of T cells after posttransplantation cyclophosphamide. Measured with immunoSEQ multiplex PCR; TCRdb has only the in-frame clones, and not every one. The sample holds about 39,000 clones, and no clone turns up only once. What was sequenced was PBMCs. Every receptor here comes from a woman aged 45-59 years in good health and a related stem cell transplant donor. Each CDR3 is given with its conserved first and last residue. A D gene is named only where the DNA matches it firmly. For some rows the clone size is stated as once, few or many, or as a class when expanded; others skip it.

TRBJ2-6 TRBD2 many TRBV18 TGTGCCAGCTCACCGGTCGGCGGGGGGGGATCAGGGGCCAACGTCCTGACTTTC CASSPVGGGGSGANVLTF
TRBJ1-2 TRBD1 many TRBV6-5 TGTGCCAGCAGTTCCTCTTCACGGACAGGAGAATATGGCTACACCTTC CASSSSSRTGEYGYTF
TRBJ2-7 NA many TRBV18 TGTGCCAGCTCACCACGGGCAGGGTCCTCCTACGAGCAGTACTTC CASSPRAGSSYEQYF
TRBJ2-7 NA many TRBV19 TGTGCCAGTAGTATAGGTAGGGGGTTCTCCTACGAGCAGTACTTC CASSIGRGFSYEQYF
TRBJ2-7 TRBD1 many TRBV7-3 TGTGCCAGCAGCTTAAACACAGGGGCTTATGGAGAGCAGTACTTC CASSLNTGAYGEQYF
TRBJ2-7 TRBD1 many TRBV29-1 TGCAGCGTTGTGGGACAGAGCTCCTACGAGCAGTACTTC CSVVGQSSYEQYF
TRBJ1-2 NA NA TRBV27 TGTGCCAGCAGTTTACAGGGGTACTATGGCTACACCTTC CASSLQGYYGYTF
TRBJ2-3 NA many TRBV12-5 TGTGCTAGTGGTTTGGCCGGGACAGATACGCAGTATTTT CASGLAGTDTQYF
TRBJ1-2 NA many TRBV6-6 TGTGCCAGCAGTTACCATACAGAGGGGGAGGGTGGCTACACCTTC CASSYHTEGEGGYTF
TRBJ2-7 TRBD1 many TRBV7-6 TGTGCCAGCAGCTTAGCGGGACAGGGGATCGGCTACGAGCAGTACTTC CASSLAGQGIGYEQYF
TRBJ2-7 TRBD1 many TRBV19 TGTGCCAGTAGTATGGGGACAGGCTACGAGCAGTACTTC CASSMGTGYEQYF
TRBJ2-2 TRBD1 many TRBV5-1 TGCGCCAGCAGCTCAGACAGGGGGCCCACCGGGGAGCTGTTTTTT CASSSDRGPTGELFF
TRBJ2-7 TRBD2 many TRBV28 TGTGCCAGCAGTCCACATGCGGGGGGATCCTACGAGCAGTACTTC CASSPHAGGSYEQYF
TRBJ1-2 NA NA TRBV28 TGTGCCAGCCTTAGCCGGCTTTTCGGGGGCTACACCTTC CASLSRLFGGYTF
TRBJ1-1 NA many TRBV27 TGTGCCAGCTGGTCTCGAGGCACTGAAGCTTTCTTT CASWSRGTEAFF
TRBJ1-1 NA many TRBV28 TGTGCCAGCAGTTTTACAGTCTATAGGTACCCCTTGGGCACTGAAGCTTTCTTT CASSFTVYRYPLGTEAFF
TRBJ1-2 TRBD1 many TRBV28 TGTGCCAGCAGAGCCTCGGGACAGTTCTATGGCTACACCTTC CASRASGQFYGYTF
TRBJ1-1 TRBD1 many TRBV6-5 TGTGCCAGCAGTTTGGCCGGGACAGGGGCTGAAGCTTTCTTT CASSLAGTGAEAFF
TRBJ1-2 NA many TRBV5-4 TGTGCCAGCAGCTTTGAGGACCCAGGGGCTGGAGGCTACACCTTC CASSFEDPGAGGYTF
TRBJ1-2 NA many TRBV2 TGTGCCAGCAGTCTACAGGGCGCTAACTATGGCTACACCTTC CASSLQGANYGYTF
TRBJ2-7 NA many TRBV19 TGTGCCAGTAGTATAGAAGGCGGGCTAGCGTTCTACGAGCAGTACTTC CASSIEGGLAFYEQYF
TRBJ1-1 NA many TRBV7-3 TGTGCCAGCAGCATAGGACAGAACACTGAAGCTTTCTTT CASSIGQNTEAFF
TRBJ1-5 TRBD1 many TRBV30 TGTGCCTGGGGGACAGGGACGGGTCAGCCCCAGCATTTT CAWGTGTGQPQHF
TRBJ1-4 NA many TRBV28 TGTGCCAGCGGTTCAGGGGCGCCCGAAAAACTGTTTTTT CASGSGAPEKLFF
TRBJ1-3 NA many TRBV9 TGTGCCAGCAGCGTAGCAGGGTCCGGAAACACCATATATTTT CASSVAGSGNTIYF
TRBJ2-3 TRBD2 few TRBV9 TGTGCCAGCAGCGTAGTCGGGACTAGCGGGGGGATCACAGATACGCAGTATTTT CASSVVGTSGGITDTQYF
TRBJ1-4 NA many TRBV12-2 TGTGCAAGTCGCTTAAGGCGGGACGGACGGAGGGATAATGAAAAACTGTTTTTT CASRLRRDGRRDNEKLFF
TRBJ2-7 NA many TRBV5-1 TGCGCCAGCAGCTTGGACAGCCACGAGCAGTACTTC CASSLDSHEQYF
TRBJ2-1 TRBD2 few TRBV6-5 TGTGCCAGCAGAATAGCGGGGGGTCTTGGTGAGCAGTTCTTC CASRIAGGLGEQFF
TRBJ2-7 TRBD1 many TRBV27 TGTGCCAGCAGCATTGACAGGGTCTACGAGCAGTACTTC CASSIDRVYEQYF
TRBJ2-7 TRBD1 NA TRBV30 TGTGCCTGGAGTGCTGGACAGGGATACGAGCAGTACTTC CAWSAGQGYEQYF
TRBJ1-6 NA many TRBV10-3 TGTGCCATCAAGGTTGCGACAGATTATAATTCACCCCTCCACTTT CAIKVATDYNSPLHF
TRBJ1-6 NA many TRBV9 TGTGCCAGCAGCACTACAGGGAATTCACCCCTCCACTTT CASSTTGNSPLHF
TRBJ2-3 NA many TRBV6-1 TGTGCCAGCAGGGACATTAGCACAGATACGCAGTATTTT CASRDISTDTQYF
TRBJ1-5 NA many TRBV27 TGTGCCAGCAGCCCCTCGTGGCATAGCAATCAGCCCCAGCATTTT CASSPSWHSNQPQHF